This TCR beta chain was captured by sequencing in a study of T cells in women clearing cervical HPV infection. Study-wide results and limits: Controls had more TRBV6-7 (0.16%) than cases (about 0.11%).

With respect to this clone: As yet, its antigen is unknown. The read is 3 residues too short to cover the CDR3 end, so that end is filled in from the germline J gene.

Average input was approximately 1,200 ng genomic DNA for immunoSEQ TCR beta CDR3 amplification. TCRdb's copy holds only in-frame clones and misses some; the assay was immunoSEQ multiplex PCR. This sample carries under 40,000 clones, with around 6.8% going to the ten biggest clones. CDR1 and CDR2 (germline): SNHLY, FYNNEI. The CDR3 totals 15 residues. Between the trimmed V and J ends, which lost 6 bases and 0 bases, there was a span of 12 bases. The sequenced material came from blood buffy coat. The chain carries TRBV2 and TRBJ2-4; perhaps TRBD1 as D (5 bases). The source is a woman aged 18 to 75 with a cervical HPV16 infection that either progressed to CIN3+ or cleared (not recorded which). CDR3 sequence: CASRPTVLAKNIQYF. The sequenced CDR3 bases are TGTGCCAGCAGGCCGACAGTGCTAGCCAAAAACATT.